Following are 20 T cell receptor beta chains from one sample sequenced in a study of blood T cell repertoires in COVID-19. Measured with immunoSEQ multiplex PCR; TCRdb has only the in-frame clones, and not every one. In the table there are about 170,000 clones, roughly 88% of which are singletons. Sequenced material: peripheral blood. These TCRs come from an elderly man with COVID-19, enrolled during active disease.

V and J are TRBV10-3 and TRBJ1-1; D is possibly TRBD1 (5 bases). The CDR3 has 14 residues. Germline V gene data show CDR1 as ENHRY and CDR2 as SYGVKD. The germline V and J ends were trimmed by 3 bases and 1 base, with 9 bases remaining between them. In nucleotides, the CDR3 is TGTGCCATCAGTGACGGGGGGAAGAACACTGAAGCTTTCTTT. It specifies CAISDGGKNTEAFF.

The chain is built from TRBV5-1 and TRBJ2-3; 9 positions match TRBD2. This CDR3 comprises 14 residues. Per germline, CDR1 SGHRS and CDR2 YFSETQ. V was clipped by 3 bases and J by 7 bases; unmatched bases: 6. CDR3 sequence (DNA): TGCGCCAGCAGCTCGGCGGGGGGGCCTAATACGCAGTATTTT. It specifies CASSSAGGPNTQYF.

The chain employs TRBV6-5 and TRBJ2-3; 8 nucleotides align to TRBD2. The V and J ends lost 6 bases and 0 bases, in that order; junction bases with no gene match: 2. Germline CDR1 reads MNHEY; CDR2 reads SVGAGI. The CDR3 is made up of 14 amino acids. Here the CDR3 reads CASRPGGSTDTQYF. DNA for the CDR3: TGTGCCAGCAGACCGGGGGGGAGCACAGATACGCAGTATTTT.

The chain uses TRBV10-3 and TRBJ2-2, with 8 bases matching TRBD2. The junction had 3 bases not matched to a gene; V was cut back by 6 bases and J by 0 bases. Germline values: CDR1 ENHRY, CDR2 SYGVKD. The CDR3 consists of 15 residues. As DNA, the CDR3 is TGTGCCATCAGGGATAGCGGGACGAACACCGGGGAGCTGTTTTTT. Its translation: CAIRDSGTNTGELFF.

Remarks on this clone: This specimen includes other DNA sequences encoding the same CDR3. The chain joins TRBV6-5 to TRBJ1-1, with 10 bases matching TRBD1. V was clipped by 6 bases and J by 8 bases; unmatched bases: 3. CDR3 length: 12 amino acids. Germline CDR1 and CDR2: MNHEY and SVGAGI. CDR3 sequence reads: CASRSTGGEAFF. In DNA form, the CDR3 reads TGTGCCAGCAGGTCGACAGGGGGCGAAGCTTTCTTT.

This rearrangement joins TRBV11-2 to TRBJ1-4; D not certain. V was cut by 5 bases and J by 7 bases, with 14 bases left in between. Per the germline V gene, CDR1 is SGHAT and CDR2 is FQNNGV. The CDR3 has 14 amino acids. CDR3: CASSQSGLGEKLFF. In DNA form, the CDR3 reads TGTGCCAGCAGCCAATCGGGATTAGGTGAAAAACTGTTTTTT.

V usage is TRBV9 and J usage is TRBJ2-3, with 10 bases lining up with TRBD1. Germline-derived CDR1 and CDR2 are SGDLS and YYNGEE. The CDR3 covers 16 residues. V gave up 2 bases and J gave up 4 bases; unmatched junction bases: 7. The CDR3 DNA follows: TGTGCCAGCAGCGTGGGGGACAGGGGATGGGCAGATACGCAGTATTTT. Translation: CASSVGDRGWADTQYF.

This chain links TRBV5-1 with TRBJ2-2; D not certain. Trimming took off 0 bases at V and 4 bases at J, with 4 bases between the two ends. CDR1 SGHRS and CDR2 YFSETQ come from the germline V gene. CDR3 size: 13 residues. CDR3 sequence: CASSLGVTGELFF. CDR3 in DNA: TGCGCCAGCAGCTTGGGAGTCACCGGGGAGCTGTTTTTT.

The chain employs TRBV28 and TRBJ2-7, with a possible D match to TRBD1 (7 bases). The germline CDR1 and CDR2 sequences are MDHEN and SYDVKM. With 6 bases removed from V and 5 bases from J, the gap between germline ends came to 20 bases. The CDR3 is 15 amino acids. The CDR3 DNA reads TGTGCCAGCAGCCTGGCGGAGGGGGCAAAGAACGAGCAGTACTTC. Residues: CASSLAEGAKNEQYF.

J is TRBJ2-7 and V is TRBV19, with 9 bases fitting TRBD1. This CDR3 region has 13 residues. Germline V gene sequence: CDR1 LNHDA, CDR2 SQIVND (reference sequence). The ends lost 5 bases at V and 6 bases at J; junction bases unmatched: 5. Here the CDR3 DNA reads TGTGCCAGTAGTGGGACAGGGTTTGGCGAGCAGTACTTC. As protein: CASSGTGFGEQYF.

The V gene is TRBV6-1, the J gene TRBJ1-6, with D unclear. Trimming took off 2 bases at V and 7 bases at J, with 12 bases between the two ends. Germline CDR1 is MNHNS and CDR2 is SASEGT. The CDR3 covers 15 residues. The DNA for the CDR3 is TGTGCCAGCAGTGAAAGGAGGGTTGACAATTCACCCCTCCACTTT. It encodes CASSERRVDNSPLHF.

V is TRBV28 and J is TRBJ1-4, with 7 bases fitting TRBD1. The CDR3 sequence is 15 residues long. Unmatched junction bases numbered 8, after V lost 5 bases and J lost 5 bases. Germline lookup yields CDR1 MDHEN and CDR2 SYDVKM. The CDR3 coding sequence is TGTGCCAGCAGTCGACAGGGAGAGGGGAATGAAAAACTGTTTTTT. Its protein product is CASSRQGEGNEKLFF.

The DNA of the CDR3 is TGTGCCAGCAGCCGGGAACGGACCGATGGCTACACCTTC. Protein product: CASSRERTDGYTF. V is TRBV11-3 and J is TRBJ1-2; the D is unclear. Per germline, CDR1 SGHNT and CDR2 YENEEA. This CDR3 is built from 13 residues. The germline V and J ends were trimmed by 5 bases and 6 bases, with 13 bases remaining between them.

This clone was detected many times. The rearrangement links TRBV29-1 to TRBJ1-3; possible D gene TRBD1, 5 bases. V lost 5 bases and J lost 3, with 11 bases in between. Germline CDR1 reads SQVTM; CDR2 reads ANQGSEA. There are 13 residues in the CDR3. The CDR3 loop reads CSVRGIFGNTIYF. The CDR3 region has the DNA TGCAGCGTTCGGGGGATCTTTGGAAACACCATATATTTT.

This CDR3 reads CASSLERGFNEQFF. For the CDR3, the DNA is TGTGCCAGCAGCTTGGAGCGGGGGTTCAATGAGCAGTTCTTC. The rearrangement uses TRBV13 and TRBJ2-1; the match to TRBD2 covers 8 bases. The germline CDR1 and CDR2 sequences are PRHDT and FYEKMQ (reference sequence). The V gene end was trimmed by 3 bases and the J gene end by 6 bases; junction bases not matched to a gene: 4. The CDR3 loop spans 14 amino acids.

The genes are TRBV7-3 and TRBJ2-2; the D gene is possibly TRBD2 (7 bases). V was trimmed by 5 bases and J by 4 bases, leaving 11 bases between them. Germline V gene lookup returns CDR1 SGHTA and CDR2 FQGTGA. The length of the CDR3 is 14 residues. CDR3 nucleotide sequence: TGTGCCAGCAGCCTGGGGGGGCGCACCGGGGAGCTGTTTTTT. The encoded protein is CASSLGGRTGELFF.

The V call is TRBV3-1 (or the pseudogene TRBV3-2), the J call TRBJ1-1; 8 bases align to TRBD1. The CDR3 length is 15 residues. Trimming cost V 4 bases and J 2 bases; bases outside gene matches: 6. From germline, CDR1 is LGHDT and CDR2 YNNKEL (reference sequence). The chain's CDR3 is CASSRGQGVNTEAFF. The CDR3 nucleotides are TGTGCCAGCAGCCGCGGACAGGGAGTAAACACTGAAGCTTTCTTT.

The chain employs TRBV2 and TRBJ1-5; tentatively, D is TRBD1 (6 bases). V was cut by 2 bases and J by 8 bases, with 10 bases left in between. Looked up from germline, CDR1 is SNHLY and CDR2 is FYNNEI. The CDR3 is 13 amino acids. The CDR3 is CASSERGYEPQHF. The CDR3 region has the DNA TGTGCCAGCAGTGAAAGGGGGTATGAGCCCCAGCATTTT.

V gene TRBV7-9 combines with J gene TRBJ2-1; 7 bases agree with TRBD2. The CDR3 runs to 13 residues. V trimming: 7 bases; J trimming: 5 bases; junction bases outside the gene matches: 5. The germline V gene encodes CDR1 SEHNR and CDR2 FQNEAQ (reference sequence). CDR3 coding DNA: TGTGCCAGCACCCGGGGGGAGGACAATGAGCAGTTCTTC. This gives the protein CASTRGEDNEQFF.

Here the CDR3 reads CASSPGPGQGAGETQYF. For the CDR3, the DNA is TGTGCCAGCTCACCCGGTCCCGGACAGGGGGCCGGTGAGACCCAGTACTTC. This chain links TRBV18 with TRBJ2-5; 11 nucleotides align to TRBD1. The CDR3 consists of 17 residues. Trimming removed 3 bases from V and 5 bases from J; junction bases left unmatched: 11. From germline, CDR1 is KGHSH and CDR2 LQKENI.